The 26 T cell receptor beta chains below were found in one sample sequenced in a study of spatial heterogeneity in lung cancer. Time point denoted: sample taken at primary tumor resection. Whole RNA, which was extracted from tumor, nontumor lung tissue or frozen PBMC, was sequenced without any cell sorting. Each CDR3 protein gets one entry after TCRdb re-called the 5' RACE reads with MiXCR. The sample shows around 89,000 distinct CDR3 sequences, more than 10% of them seen only once. This specimen was PBMCs, taken at surgery. The receptors originated from a male donor with early-stage non-small cell lung cancer.

The rearrangement uses TRBV20-1 and TRBJ2-3; D unresolved. Trimming removed 1 base at V and 0 bases at J, with 11 bases between. This CDR3 has 15 residues. Germline CDR1 reads DFQATT; CDR2 reads SNEGSKA (reference sequence). Here the CDR3 reads CSARGPSSSTDTQYF. CDR3 nucleotides: TGCAGTGCTAGAGGCCCCTCCTCCAGCACAGATACGCAGTATTTT.

In its sample, this clonotype was seen many times. The chain couples TRBV27 to TRBJ2-6, with D perhaps matching TRBD1 (5 bases). Germline CDR1 MNHEY, CDR2 SMNVEV (reference sequence). The CDR3 runs 16 residues. V dropped 8 bases and J dropped 1 base, with 15 bases sitting between them. As DNA, the CDR3 is TGTGCCAGCCGCAGACAGATAGGGTCTGGGGCCAACGTCCTGACTTTC. Protein: CASRRQIGSGANVLTF.

This clonotype has a handful of counts. The chain joins TRBV7-2 to TRBJ2-3, with 9 bases matching TRBD2. J was trimmed by 6 bases and V by 8 bases; bases with no gene match: 12. Germline-derived CDR1 and CDR2 are SGHTA and FQGNSA. The CDR3 spans 15 residues. The CDR3 is CASLGLAGRGDTQYF. The CDR3 nucleotides read TGTGCCAGCCTGGGCCTAGCGGGGCGGGGGGATACGCAGTATTTT.

This clonotype was seen a handful of times. The CDR3 region is CSVDRGTEAFF. The CDR3 DNA is TGCAGCGTTGACAGGGGCACTGAAGCTTTCTTT. V gene TRBV29-1 combines with J gene TRBJ1-1; tentatively, D is TRBD1 (6 bases). CDR1 and CDR2 (germline): SQVTM, ANQGSEA. Trimming shortened V by 3 bases and J by 4 bases, and 6 bases separated the two germline ends. This CDR3 is built from 11 residues.

Many counts were recorded for this clonotype. The junction departs from germline at one end; a sequencing error may be responsible. The chain has TRBV7-7 and TRBJ2-3; the match to TRBD2 covers 8 bases. Germline V gene sequence: CDR1 SSHAT, CDR2 FNYEAQ (reference sequence). The CDR3 sequence is 13 residues long. CDR3 sequence: CASSPGGSDTQYF. CDR3 coding DNA: TGTGCTAGCAGCCCGGGGGGGTCAGATACGCAGTATTTT.

This clonotype was observed many times. The chain recombines TRBV14 with TRBJ1-1; D not resolved. Germline values: CDR1 SGHDN, CDR2 FVKESK. The V and J ends lost 4 bases and 0 bases respectively, with 3 bases between them. This CDR3 is 12 amino acids long. The CDR3 region has the DNA TGTGCCAGCAGCCTAATGAACACTGAAGCTTTCTTT. This encodes CASSLMNTEAFF.

A few counts support this clonotype. This chain links TRBV18 with TRBJ2-3; no reliable D call. This CDR3 is 13 amino acids long. V lost 6 bases to trimming and J lost 6 bases, with 13 bases between them. Germline CDR1 and CDR2: KGHSH and LQKENI. CDR3 protein: CASSPDGHDTQYF. In nucleotides, the CDR3 is TGTGCCAGCTCCCCCGATGGTCACGATACGCAGTATTTT.

The gene calls are TRBV7-3 and TRBJ2-4; D is unclear. The germline V gene has CDR1 SGHTA and CDR2 FQGTGA. This CDR3 region has 14 residues. V was clipped by 2 bases and J by 2 bases, with 7 bases between them. The CDR3 reads CASSLGETKNIQYF. The DNA of the CDR3 is TGTGCCAGCAGCTTAGGGGAAACCAAAAACATTCAGTACTTC.

J is TRBJ2-3 and V is TRBV5-1; D not certain. From germline, CDR1 is SGHRS and CDR2 YFSETQ. The V gene lost 0 bases and the J gene lost 2 bases, with 10 bases spanning the gap. The CDR3 sequence is 15 residues long. The DNA of the CDR3 is TGCGCCAGCAGCTTGGCTACCGGAATCACAGATACGCAGTATTTT. It specifies CASSLATGITDTQYF.

The chain links TRBV28 to TRBJ2-3; 9 positions match TRBD2. Losses at the gene ends were 3 bases for V and 2 bases for J; bases not matched to a gene: 9. The germline V gene encodes CDR1 MDHEN and CDR2 SYDVKM. The CDR3 loop spans 17 amino acids. CDR3 nucleotides: TGTGCCAGCAGTTTTAATAGTGCTAGCGGGGACACAGATACGCAGTATTTT. Protein sequence: CASSFNSASGDTDTQYF.

The rearrangement joins TRBV5-1 to TRBJ2-5, with D hard to call. The CDR3 is made up of 14 amino acids. CDR1 and CDR2 from the germline V gene are SGHRS and YFSETQ. V was cut by 0 bases and J by 5 bases, with 11 bases left in between. In nucleotides, the CDR3 is TGCGCCAGCAGCTTGGGACTTGGCCGGGAGACCCAGTACTTC. Amino acid sequence: CASSLGLGRETQYF.

Only a few counts were recorded for this clonotype. This chain uses TRBV6-5 with TRBJ2-7; no reliable D call. Trimming stripped 2 bases from V and 2 bases from J, with 10 bases between. The CDR3 runs to 14 residues. Germline values: CDR1 MNHEY, CDR2 SVGAGI. The CDR3 nucleotides read TGTGCCAGCAGTTACATGCGGTCGGCCTACGAGCAGTACTTC. This gives the protein CASSYMRSAYEQYF.

J is TRBJ2-7 and V is TRBV11-2, with a tentative D call TRBD1 (5 bases). The CDR3 extends over 15 amino acids. Between the trimmed V and J ends, which lost 3 bases and 6 bases, there was a span of 18 bases. Germline V CDR1 and CDR2: SGHAT, FQNNGV. The CDR3 loop reads CASSLDTQGFREQYF. The CDR3 DNA sequence: TGTGCCAGCAGCTTGGACACTCAGGGATTCCGCGAGCAGTACTTC.

This clonotype came up a few times. The chain recombines TRBV20-1 with TRBJ2-3; D gene uncertain. CDR3 length: 13 amino acids. Germline lookup yields CDR1 DFQATT and CDR2 SNEGSKA (reference sequence). The V gene lost 2 bases and the J gene lost 4 bases, with 10 bases spanning the gap. CDR3: CSARSPRADTQYF. DNA for the CDR3: TGCAGTGCTAGATCTCCAAGGGCAGATACGCAGTATTTT.

This clonotype was observed a handful of times. The chain carries TRBV6-2 or TRBV6-3 and TRBJ1-5; 8 positions agree with TRBD1. The CDR3 contains 14 residues. CDR1 is MNHEY, CDR2 SVGEGT, per germline. Trimming cost V 5 bases and J 7 bases; bases outside gene matches: 7. CDR3 region: CASSLGTGWQPQHF. DNA of the CDR3: TGTGCCAGCAGTCTCGGGACAGGATGGCAGCCCCAGCATTTT.

This clonotype was seen more than once but under ten times. The rearrangement joins TRBV28 to TRBJ2-1; TRBD2 aligns across 7 bases. V was clipped by 5 bases and J by 0 bases; unmatched bases: 7. The CDR3 has 16 residues. Germline V gene lookup returns CDR1 MDHEN and CDR2 SYDVKM. The CDR3 DNA sequence: TGTGCCAGCAGTACCCCCCCTAGCGGCTCCTACAATGAGCAGTTCTTC. Translating it yields CASSTPPSGSYNEQFF.

This clonotype was recorded at least ten times. The CDR3 is CASSLPGPYEQYF. In DNA form, the CDR3 reads TGTGCCAGCAGTTTACCGGGCCCGTACGAGCAGTACTTC. The chain uses TRBV28 and TRBJ2-7; no definite D call. CDR3 length: 13 residues. Germline-derived CDR1 and CDR2 are MDHEN and SYDVKM. Deletions cut 2 bases from V and 4 bases from J, with 9 bases between.

The chain uses TRBV20-1 and TRBJ2-5; 7 bases are shared with TRBD1. The CDR3 runs 13 residues. Germline CDR1 and CDR2: DFQATT and SNEGSKA (reference sequence). V lost 4 bases, J lost 2 bases, and 4 bases stayed unmatched. CDR3 loop: CSAIRTGQETQYF. The CDR3 nucleotides are TGCAGTGCTATTCGGACAGGTCAAGAGACCCAGTACTTC.

This clonotype turned up a few times. This chain uses TRBV12-3 or TRBV12-4 with TRBJ2-7, with 8 bases aligning to TRBD1. The CDR3 runs to 15 residues. V was clipped by 5 bases and J by 0 bases; unmatched bases: 6. The CDR3 bases are TGTGCCAGCAGTCCCCGGACAGGGAGCTCCTACGAGCAGTACTTC. Translated: CASSPRTGSSYEQYF.

Ten or more counts support this clonotype. The chain is built from TRBV9 and TRBJ2-5; D possibly uses TRBD1 or TRBD2 (5 bases each). Trimming cost V 3 bases and J 2 bases, with 11 bases left between them. This CDR3 comprises 14 residues. Germline V gene sequence: CDR1 SGDLS, CDR2 YYNGEE. CDR3 nucleotides: TGTGCCAGCAGCGCACCTGGGGGTCAAGAGACCCAGTACTTC. Its translation is CASSAPGGQETQYF.

This clonotype came up a few times. V gene TRBV10-2 combines with J gene TRBJ1-5; a weak D match, TRBD1 (5 bases). CDR3 size: 14 residues. CDR1 and CDR2 (germline): WSHSY, SAAADI. Deletions cut 4 bases from V and 0 bases from J, with 7 bases between. The CDR3 DNA follows: TGCGCCAGCAGTGCGGGGACTAGCAATCAGCCCCAGCATTTT. Its protein is CASSAGTSNQPQHF.

This clonotype turned up a few times. V gene TRBV5-1 combines with J gene TRBJ2-2, with unresolved D. Germline V gene data show CDR1 as SGHRS and CDR2 as YFSETQ. CDR3 length: 14 residues. V was clipped by 0 bases and J by 2 bases, with 5 bases between them. The CDR3 reads CASSLDSNTGELFF. As DNA, the CDR3 is TGCGCCAGCAGCTTGGACAGTAACACCGGGGAGCTGTTTTTT.

This clonotype was found a few times. This chain joins TRBV12-3 or TRBV12-4 and TRBJ1-1; TRBD1 matches at 8 bases. With V trimmed by 7 bases and J by 5 bases, 9 bases remained unmatched. This CDR3 contains 14 residues. CDR3 DNA sequence: TGTGCCAGCACCCGACAGGGGAAGGAGACTGAAGCTTTCTTT. Translating it yields CASTRQGKETEAFF.

In its sample, this clonotype was seen once. V gene TRBV11-3 combines with J gene TRBJ2-7, with unresolved D. V lost 0 bases, J lost 0 bases, and 9 bases lay in between. Per germline, CDR1 SGHNT and CDR2 YENEEA. This CDR3 is built from 15 residues. CDR3 DNA sequence: TGTGCCAGCAGCTTAGATAGTCAGAGCTCCTACGAGCAGTACTTC. Translating it yields CASSLDSQSSYEQYF.

This clonotype was recorded a few times. The chain couples TRBV2 to TRBJ2-5; 7 nucleotides align to TRBD1. The V and J ends lost 9 bases and 5 bases, in that order; junction bases with no gene match: 9. CDR1 is SNHLY, CDR2 FYNNEI, per germline. The CDR3 contains 13 residues. The DNA for the CDR3 is TGTGCCAGTACGACAGGGTCAGGGGAGACCCAGTACTTC. It is translated as CASTTGSGETQYF.

The chain couples TRBV19 to TRBJ1-4, with TRBD1 identical over 8 bases. Looked up from germline, CDR1 is LNHDA and CDR2 is SQIVND (reference sequence). Losses at the gene ends were 6 bases for V and 6 bases for J; bases not matched to a gene: 6. The CDR3 runs to 14 residues. CDR3 bases: TGTGCCAGTAGCTTCGGGACAGGACATGAAAAACTGTTTTTT. It translates to CASSFGTGHEKLFF.